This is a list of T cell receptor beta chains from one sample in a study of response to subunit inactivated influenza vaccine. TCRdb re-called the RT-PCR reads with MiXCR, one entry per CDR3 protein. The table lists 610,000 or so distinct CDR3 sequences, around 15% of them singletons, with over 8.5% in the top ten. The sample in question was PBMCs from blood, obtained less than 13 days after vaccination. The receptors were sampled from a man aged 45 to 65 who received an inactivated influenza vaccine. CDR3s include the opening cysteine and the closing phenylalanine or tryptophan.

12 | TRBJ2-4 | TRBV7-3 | CASSEEGNIQYF
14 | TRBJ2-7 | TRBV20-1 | CSASQRDRTYEQYF
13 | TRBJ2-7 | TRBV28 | CASREGLDWEQYF
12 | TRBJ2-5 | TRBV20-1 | CSANSGQETQYF
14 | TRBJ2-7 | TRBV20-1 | CSATTVRSSYEQYF
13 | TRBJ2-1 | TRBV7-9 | CASSPGPFYEQFF
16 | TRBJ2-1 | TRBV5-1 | CASSLVGEGSYNEQFF
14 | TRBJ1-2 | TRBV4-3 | CASSQDDGSYGYTF
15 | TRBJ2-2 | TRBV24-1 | CATSITGPLPGELFF
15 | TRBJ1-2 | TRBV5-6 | CASSFRAREGYGYTF
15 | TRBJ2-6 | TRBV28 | CASSADRSGANVLTF
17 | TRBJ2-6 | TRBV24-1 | CATSDHTANSGANVLTF
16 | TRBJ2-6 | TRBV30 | CAWKATGFSGAIVLTF
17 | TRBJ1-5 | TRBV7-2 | CASSRTGGGRIDQPQHF
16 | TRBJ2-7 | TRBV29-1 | CSVLRALAGGHNEQYF
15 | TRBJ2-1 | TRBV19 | CASTFPLAGAVEQFF
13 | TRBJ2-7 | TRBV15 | CATSRVLANEQYF
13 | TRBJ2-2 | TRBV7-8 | CASSRREAGELFF
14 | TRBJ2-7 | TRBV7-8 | CASSLAAHSYEQYF
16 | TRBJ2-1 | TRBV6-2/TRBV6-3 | CASSYRSGSFIDEQFF
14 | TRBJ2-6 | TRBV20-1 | CSARRGMGANVLTF
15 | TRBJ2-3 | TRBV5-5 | CASSLSLPSTDTQYF
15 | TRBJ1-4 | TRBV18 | CASSPQQGAGEKLFF
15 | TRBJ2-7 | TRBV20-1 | CSARDEEGSTYEQYF
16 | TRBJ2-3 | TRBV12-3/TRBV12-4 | CASSLGSGGRTDTQYF
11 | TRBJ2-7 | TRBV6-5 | CASKKRREQYF
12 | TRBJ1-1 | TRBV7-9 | CASPGGQPEAFF
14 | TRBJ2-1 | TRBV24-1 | CATSRDREVAEQFF
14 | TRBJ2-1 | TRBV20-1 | CSARDPRERNEQFF
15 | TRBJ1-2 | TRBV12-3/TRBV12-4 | CASSLRQADYSGYTF
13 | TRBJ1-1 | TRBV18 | CASSPTGGPEAFF
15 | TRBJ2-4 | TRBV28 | CASSLMAGAKNIQYF
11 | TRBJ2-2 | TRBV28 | CASSEGQELFF
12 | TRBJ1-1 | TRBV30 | CAWSAYSRKAFF
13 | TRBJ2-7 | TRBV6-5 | CASTWTGVAEQYF
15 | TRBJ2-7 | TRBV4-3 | CASSQEPGGGYEQYF
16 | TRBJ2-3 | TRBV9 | CASSATGVRSTDTQYF
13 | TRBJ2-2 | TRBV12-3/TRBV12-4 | CASRPRTAGELFF
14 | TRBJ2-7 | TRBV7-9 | CASSRGQETYEQYF
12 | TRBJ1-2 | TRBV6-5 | CASSYTGFGYTF
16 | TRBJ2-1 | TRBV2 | CASSAITEAPYNEQFF
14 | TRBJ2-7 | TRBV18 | CASSPTGGAGEQYF
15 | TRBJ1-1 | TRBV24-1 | CATSDRTGGNTEAFF
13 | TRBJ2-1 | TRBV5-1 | CASSPDRVNEQFF
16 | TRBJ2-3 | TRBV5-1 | CASSLARLAATDTQYF
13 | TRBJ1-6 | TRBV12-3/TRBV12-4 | CASSRRSNSPLHF
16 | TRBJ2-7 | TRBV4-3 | CASSQEQGLSSYEQYF
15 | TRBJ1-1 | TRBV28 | CASSSTNRPNTEAFF
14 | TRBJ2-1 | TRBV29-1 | CSVQLAGVYNEQFF
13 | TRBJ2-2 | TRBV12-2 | CASRPGRAGELFF
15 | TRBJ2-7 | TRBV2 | CASSEVGDRAGEQYF
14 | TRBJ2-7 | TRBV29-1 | CSAGDRGFPYEQYF
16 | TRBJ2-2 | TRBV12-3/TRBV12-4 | CASSLMPSGGPGELFF
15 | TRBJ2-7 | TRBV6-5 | CASSYHPSGAYEQYF
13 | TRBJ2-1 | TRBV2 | CASSRQGTVEQFF